Following are 2 T cell receptor beta chains from one sample sequenced in a study of T cell responses to AZD1222 COVID-19 vaccine. Some clones are missing from TCRdb's copy, which holds only in-frame ones; the method was immunoSEQ multiplex PCR. Here the sample spans around 270,000 clones, 85% to 95% being singletons. The material was peripheral blood, obtained 28 days after the second AZD1222 dose. These TCRs come from an adult who received the AZD1222 COVID-19 vaccine.

The CDR3 sequence: CASSRAANTEAFF. The CDR3 nucleotides read TGTGCCAGCAGTCGGGCGGCGAACACTGAAGCTTTCTTT. This chain connects TRBV3-1 (or the pseudogene TRBV3-2) to TRBJ1-1; D is uncertain. CDR1 is LGHDT, CDR2 YNNKEL, per germline (reference sequence). The CDR3 consists of 13 residues. The V and J ends lost 6 bases and 1 base respectively, with 9 bases between them.

This clone was observed a single time. This chain connects TRBV7-2 to TRBJ2-6; D is uncertain. This CDR3 has 13 residues. Germline V gene sequence: CDR1 SGHTA, CDR2 FQGNSA. The V end lost 8 bases, the J end lost 2 bases, and 7 bases lay between the germline ends. The DNA for the CDR3 is TGTGCCAGCGGCCCCCCTGGGGCCAACGTCCTGACTTTC. Translation gives CASGPPGANVLTF.